This T cell receptor beta chain was identified during a study of OX40 agonist ivuxolimab in advanced cancers. Produced via immunoSEQ multiplex PCR; TCRdb's table is partial and in-frame only. The repertoire holds tens of thousands of clones, with approximately 85% as singletons. V lost 3 bases, J lost 3 bases, and 11 bases lay in between. Germline values: CDR1 MGHRA, CDR2 YSYEKL. The CDR3 has 14 residues. This specimen was CD4+ or CD8+ T cells sorted from blood, taken in a trial of the OX40 agonist ivuxolimab. This sequence originates from an adult with an advanced solid tumor such as melanoma, head and neck, liver or kidney cancer. V and J are TRBV4-1 and TRBJ1-1; the D is unclear. The CDR3 reads CASSHLGRDTEAFF. DNA of the CDR3: TGCGCCAGCAGCCACCTCGGACGGGACACTGAAGCTTTCTTT.